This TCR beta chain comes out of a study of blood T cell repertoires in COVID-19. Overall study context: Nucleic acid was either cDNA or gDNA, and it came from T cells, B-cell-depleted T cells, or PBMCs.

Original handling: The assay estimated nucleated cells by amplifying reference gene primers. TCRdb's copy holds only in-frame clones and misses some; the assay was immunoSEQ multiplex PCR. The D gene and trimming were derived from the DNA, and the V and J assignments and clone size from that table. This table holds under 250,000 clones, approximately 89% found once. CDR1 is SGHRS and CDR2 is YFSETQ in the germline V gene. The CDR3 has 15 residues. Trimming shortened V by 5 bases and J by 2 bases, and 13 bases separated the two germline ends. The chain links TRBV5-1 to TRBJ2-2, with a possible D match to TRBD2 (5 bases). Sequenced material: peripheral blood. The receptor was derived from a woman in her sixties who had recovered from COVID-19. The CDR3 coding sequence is TGCGCCAGCAGGTCGGACTCTTTCAACACCGGGGAGCTGTTTTTT. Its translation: CASRSDSFNTGELFF.